This T cell receptor beta chain was captured by sequencing in a study of early T cells in non-severe SARS-CoV-2 infection. Study-level background: The sequenced material was bulk RNA from unsorted whole blood, and its chains were unpaired. Notes on the study in general: In VDJdb matching, anti-spike CD8 responses were favored while private and CD4 specificities went missing.

This clonotype came up many times. Antigen unknown. Separate cDNA molecules each had unique molecular identifiers attached to them. TCRdb re-called the 5' RACE reads through MiXCR, storing one row per CDR3 protein. The sample has tens of thousands of distinct CDR3 sequences; around 7% are singletons. V lost 1 base, J lost 6 bases, and 13 bases lay in between. The germline V gene has CDR1 SGHAT and CDR2 FQNNGV. The CDR3 is 14 amino acids. The sequence derives from an adult who was a healthcare worker with PCR-confirmed SARS-CoV-2 infection or an uninfected control (not recorded which). The chain recombines TRBV11-2 with TRBJ2-7; possibly TRBD2 for D (5 bases). Sample: whole blood. This CDR3 reads CASSLGLGAGEQYF. CDR3 bases: TGTGCCAGCAGCTTAGGCCTGGGTGCGGGCGAGCAGTACTTC.